These T cell receptor beta chains were read from a single sample in a study of T cell repertoires in ileal Crohn's disease. Sequenced by immunoSEQ multiplex PCR; TCRdb stores in-frame clones only, minus some. Of some 60,000 clones listed, roughly nine tenths are singletons. The sequenced material came from ileal tissue. Receptor source: an adult with Crohn's disease. CDR3s include the opening cysteine and the closing phenylalanine or tryptophan. The D gene is left open where the match is weak. A row's size may be missing; if present it is once, few, many or a size class.

-	TRBV6-1	15	once	TRBJ1-1	CASNTRAGALTEAFF	TGTGCCAGCAACACAAGGGCAGGGGCTCTCACTGAAGCTTTCTTT
-	TRBV5-6	13	-	TRBJ2-2	CASSLEETGELFF	TGTGCCAGCAGCTTGGAAGAGACCGGGGAGCTGTTTTTT
TRBD1	TRBV7-9	16	-	TRBJ2-3	CASRATVTGGLDTQYF	TGTGCCAGCAGGGCCACGGTAACAGGGGGCTTAGATACGCAGTATTTT
-	TRBV30	15	-	TRBJ1-4	CAWNLRGGPNEKLFF	TGTGCCTGGAATCTACGGGGAGGACCTAATGAAAAACTGTTTTTT
TRBD1	TRBV29-1	14	-	TRBJ2-3	CSVTRQGRLDTQYF	TGCAGCGTAACGAGACAGGGGAGGTTGGATACGCAGTATTTT
TRBD1	TRBV5-4	14	-	TRBJ2-7	CASSPETGAYEQYF	TGTGCCAGCAGCCCGGAAACAGGGGCCTACGAGCAGTACTTC
TRBD1	TRBV4-1	15	-	TRBJ2-7	CASSRRTGYVHEQYF	TGCGCCAGCAGCCGTCGGACAGGGTATGTCCACGAGCAGTACTTC
-	TRBV29-1	12	-	TRBJ1-4	CSVRGINEKLFF	TGCAGCGTTAGGGGGATCAATGAAAAACTGTTTTTT
-	TRBV9	12	-	TRBJ1-3	CASSPGGNTIYF	TGTGCCAGCAGCCCCGGTGGAAACACCATATATTTT
-	TRBV19	15	few	TRBJ1-6	CASSPGEIYNSPLHF	TGTGCCAGTAGTCCGGGGGAAATCTATAATTCACCCCTCCACTTT
-	TRBV5-1	15	once	TRBJ2-7	CASSLGAGRDYEQYF	TGCGCCAGCAGCTTAGGGGCAGGTAGAGACTACGAGCAGTACTTC
TRBD2	TRBV2	14	-	TRBJ2-3	CASGQIAGHDTQYF	TGTGCCAGCGGACAAATAGCGGGGCACGACACGCAGTATTTT
-	TRBV18	14	-	TRBJ1-6	CASSLDLQSRALHF	TGTGCCAGCTCTTTGGACCTACAAAGCAGGGCCCTCCACTTT
-	TRBV6-5	14	-	TRBJ2-2	CASAGSPNTGELFF	TGTGCCAGCGCGGGGTCCCCGAACACCGGGGAGCTGTTTTTT
-	TRBV19	15	-	TRBJ2-3	CASSRLDVRTDTQYF	TGTGCCAGTAGCCGACTTGACGTACGCACAGATACGCAGTATTTT
TRBD1	TRBV7-9	14	-	TRBJ2-7	CASSAGTEQYEQYF	TGTGCCAGCAGCGCCGGGACAGAGCAATACGAGCAGTACTTC
-	TRBV7-8	15	-	TRBJ1-2	CASSQPQEGSYGYTF	TGTGCCAGCAGCCAACCCCAAGAAGGGAGCTATGGCTACACCTTC
-	TRBV29-1	13	few	TRBJ2-5	CSVDPSSQETQYF	TGCAGCGTTGACCCCTCCAGTCAAGAGACCCAGTACTTC
-	TRBV19	16	-	TRBJ1-6	CASRTALSSYNSPLHF	TGTGCCAGTAGAACAGCCTTAAGCTCCTATAATTCACCCCTCCACTTT
-	TRBV19	13	-	TRBJ1-1	CASSIERNTEAFF	TGTGCCAGTAGTATCGAGAGAAACACTGAAGCTTTCTTT
-	TRBV4-3	13	-	TRBJ1-2	CASSQAVTYGYTF	TGCGCCAGCAGCCAAGCAGTAACCTATGGCTACACCTTC
-	TRBV15	13	-	TRBJ1-2	CATSSWDTSGYTF	TGTGCCACCAGCAGTTGGGACACCTCCGGCTACACCTTC
-	TRBV14	18	-	TRBJ1-1	CASSQVVLLEGTSTEAFF	TGTGCCAGCAGCCAAGTCGTCTTATTGGAGGGTACGAGCACTGAAGCTTTCTTT
-	TRBV7-2	15	few	TRBJ1-4	CASSPRGGYGEKLFF	TGTGCCAGCAGCCCTAGAGGAGGGTACGGCGAAAAACTGTTTTTT
TRBD1	TRBV28	15	-	TRBJ1-5	CASSPNRGSNQPQHF	TGTGCCAGCAGTCCAAACAGGGGAAGCAATCAGCCCCAGCATTTT
TRBD1	TRBV6-5	15	-	TRBJ1-3	CASSYSFGQGNTIYF	TGTGCCAGCAGTTACTCATTCGGACAGGGGAACACCATATATTTT
-	TRBV4-1	14	-	TRBJ1-4	CASSQDPQIEKLFF	TGCGCCAGCAGCCAAGATCCTCAGATTGAAAAACTGTTTTTT
-	TRBV5-1	13	-	TRBJ1-2	CASSLGNRPGYTF	TGCGCCAGCAGTCTAGGCAACAGGCCTGGCTACACCTTC
TRBD2	TRBV5-1	15	-	TRBJ2-3	CASSWTSGFTDTQYF	TGCGCCAGCAGCTGGACTAGCGGGTTCACAGATACGCAGTATTTT
TRBD1	TRBV11-3	16	once	TRBJ2-7	CASSKGQGRRGDEQYF	TGTGCCAGCAGCAAGGGACAGGGGCGCCGCGGGGACGAGCAGTACTTC
-	TRBV19	18	-	TRBJ1-3	CASSIARGSDYSGNTIYF	TGTGCCAGTAGTATAGCCCGCGGGTCCGACTACTCTGGAAACACCATATATTTT
TRBD1	TRBV10-3	14	-	TRBJ2-1	CAISESTGGHEQFF	TGTGCCATCAGTGAGTCGACAGGGGGCCATGAGCAGTTCTTC
-	TRBV5-5	13	-	TRBJ1-5	CASSLSPREPQHF	TGTGCCAGCAGCTTGTCCCCCAGGGAGCCCCAGCATTTT
-	TRBV10-2	12	-	TRBJ2-2	CATSDYAWELFF	TGCGCCACCTCGGACTATGCGTGGGAGCTGTTTTTT
TRBD1	TRBV6-6	15	-	TRBJ1-1	CASSYSKDRGSEAFF	TGTGCCAGCAGTTACTCAAAAGACAGGGGTTCGGAAGCTTTCTTT
TRBD1	TRBV11-2	14	-	TRBJ1-2	CASSPPGTAYGYTF	TGTGCCAGCAGCCCCCCCGGGACAGCATATGGCTACACCTTC
TRBD1	TRBV11-2	14	-	TRBJ1-2	CASSQQTGGGGYTF	TGTGCCAGCAGCCAACAAACAGGGGGCGGTGGCTACACCTTC
TRBD1	TRBV4-2	15	-	TRBJ1-3	CASSRDRGSGNTIYF	TGTGCCAGCAGCCGAGACAGGGGCTCTGGAAACACCATATATTTT
TRBD1	TRBV5-1	14	-	TRBJ1-5	CASSSGTGNQPQHF	TGCGCCAGCAGCTCCGGGACAGGGAATCAGCCCCAGCATTTT
-	TRBV5-1	16	-	TRBJ2-3	CASSLGQGRHTDTQYF	TGCGCCAGCAGCTTGGGGCAGGGGCGACACACAGATACGCAGTATTTT
-	TRBV7-3	15	few	TRBJ1-1	CASSLNPGMNTEAFF	TGTGCCAGCAGCTTAAACCCGGGGATGAACACTGAAGCTTTCTTT
-	TRBV14	15	-	TRBJ1-6	CASSQVDSYNSPLHF	TGTGCCAGCAGCCAAGTGGACAGCTATAATTCACCCCTCCACTTT
-	TRBV6-6	13	-	TRBJ2-2	CASSYSELRELFF	TGTGCCAGCAGTTACTCGGAGCTCAGGGAGCTGTTTTTT
-	TRBV2	15	once	TRBJ1-1	CASNRGLGASTEAFF	TGTGCCAGCAACCGGGGTCTGGGGGCGAGCACTGAAGCTTTCTTT
-	TRBV11-3	14	-	TRBJ1-1	CASSLRTEGTEAFF	TGTGCCAGCAGCTTACGAACAGAGGGAACTGAAGCTTTCTTT
-	TRBV6-5	11	-	TRBJ1-3	CASISVDTIYF	TGTGCCAGCATTTCAGTGGACACCATATATTTT
-	TRBV5-1	17	-	TRBJ1-1	CASSQQGSRTLNTEAFF	TGCGCCAGCAGCCAGCAGGGTTCACGTACTCTGAACACTGAAGCTTTCTTT
-	TRBV29-1	13	-	TRBJ1-2	CSVDQEVHYGYTF	TGCAGCGTTGATCAGGAGGTTCACTATGGCTACACCTTC
TRBD1	TRBV5-1	16	once	TRBJ2-2	CASSLAGTGATGELFF	TGCGCCAGCAGCTTGGCGGGGACAGGGGCCACCGGGGAGCTGTTTTTT
-	TRBV29-1	10	-	TRBJ1-1	CGAENTEAFF	TGCGGAGCGGAGAACACTGAAGCTTTCTTT
-	TRBV6-1	17	-	TRBJ1-2	CASSDPQGSGINYGYTF	TGTGCCAGCAGTGACCCCCAGGGGTCCGGGATCAACTATGGCTACACCTTC
TRBD2	TRBV5-4	17	-	TRBJ2-2	CASSGGLAGPGTGELFF	TGTGCCAGCAGCGGGGGACTAGCGGGACCCGGCACCGGGGAGCTGTTTTTT
-	TRBV28	15	-	TRBJ1-4	CASSFVDGLNEKLFF	TGTGCCAGCAGTTTCGTCGACGGACTCAATGAAAAACTGTTTTTT
-	TRBV12-5	13	-	TRBJ1-5	CASGLSHGQPQHF	TGTGCTAGTGGTTTGTCGCATGGCCAGCCCCAGCATTTT
TRBD2	TRBV30	14	once	TRBJ2-7	CAWSVGSGSNEQYF	TGTGCCTGGAGTGTAGGTAGCGGGAGTAACGAGCAGTACTTC
-	TRBV28	15	once	TRBJ1-6	CASSLGVQGLSPLHF	TGTGCCAGCAGTTTAGGGGTGCAGGGATTATCACCCCTCCACTTT